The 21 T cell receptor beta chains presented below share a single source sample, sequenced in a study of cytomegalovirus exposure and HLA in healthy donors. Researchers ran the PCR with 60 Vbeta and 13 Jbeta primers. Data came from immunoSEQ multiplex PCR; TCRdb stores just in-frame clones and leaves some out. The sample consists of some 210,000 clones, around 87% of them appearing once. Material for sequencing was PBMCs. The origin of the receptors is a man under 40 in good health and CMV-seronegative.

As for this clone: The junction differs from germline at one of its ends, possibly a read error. For the CDR3, the DNA is TGTTCCAGCAGCTTTGAACGGGGAGCTTTCTTT. Translated, it gives CSSSFERGAFF. This rearrangement joins TRBV7-9 to TRBJ1-1; D gene uncertain. This CDR3 region has 11 residues. The germline V gene has CDR1 SEHNR and CDR2 FQNEAQ (reference sequence).

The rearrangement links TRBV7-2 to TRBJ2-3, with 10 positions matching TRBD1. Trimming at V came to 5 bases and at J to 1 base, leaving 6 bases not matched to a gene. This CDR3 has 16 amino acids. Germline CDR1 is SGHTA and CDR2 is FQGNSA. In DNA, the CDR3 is TGTGCCAGCAGCGCCCTAGGGACAGGGGGCACAGATACGCAGTATTTT. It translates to CASSALGTGGTDTQYF.

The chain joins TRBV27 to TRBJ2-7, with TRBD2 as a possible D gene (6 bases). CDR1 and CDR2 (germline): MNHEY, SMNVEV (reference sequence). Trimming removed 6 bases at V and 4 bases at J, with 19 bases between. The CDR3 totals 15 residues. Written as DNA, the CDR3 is TGTGCCAGCAGCAGCAATCTCGGGACTCTTTACGAGCAGTACTTC. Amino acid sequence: CASSSNLGTLYEQYF.

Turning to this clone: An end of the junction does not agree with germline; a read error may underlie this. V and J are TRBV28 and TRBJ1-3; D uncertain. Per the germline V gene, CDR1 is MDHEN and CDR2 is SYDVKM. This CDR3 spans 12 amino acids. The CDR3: CASKEGGNAIYF. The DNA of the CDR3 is TGTGCCTCCAAAGAGGGCGGAAACGCCATATATTTT.

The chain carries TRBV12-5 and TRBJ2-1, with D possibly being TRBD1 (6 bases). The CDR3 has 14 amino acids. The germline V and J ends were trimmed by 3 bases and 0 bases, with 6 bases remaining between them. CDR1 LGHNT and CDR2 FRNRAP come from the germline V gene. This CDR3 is CASGLGGSYNEQFF. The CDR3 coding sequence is TGTGCTAGTGGTTTAGGGGGCTCCTACAATGAGCAGTTCTTC.

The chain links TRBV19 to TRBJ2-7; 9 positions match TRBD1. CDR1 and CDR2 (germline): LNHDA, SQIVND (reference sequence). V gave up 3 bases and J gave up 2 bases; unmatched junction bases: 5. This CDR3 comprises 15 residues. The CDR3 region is CASSMGTGTTYEQYF. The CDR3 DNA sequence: TGTGCCAGTAGTATGGGGACAGGGACGACCTACGAGCAGTACTTC.

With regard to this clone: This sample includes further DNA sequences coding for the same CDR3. The CDR3 region has the DNA TGTGCCAGCAGTCGGACAGGGGGGAACGAGCAGTACTTC. It encodes CASSRTGGNEQYF. The chain links TRBV6-6 to TRBJ2-7, with 10 positions matching TRBD1. The ends lost 5 bases at V and 5 bases at J; junction bases unmatched: 3. This CDR3 contains 13 residues. Germline CDR1 reads MNHNY; CDR2 reads SVGAGI (reference sequence).

The CDR3 region is CASSAQGGSTDTQYF. The CDR3, as DNA: TGTGCCAGCAGTGCGCAGGGGGGTAGCACAGATACGCAGTATTTT. The V and J genes are TRBV6-4 and TRBJ2-3; D is possibly TRBD1 (7 bases). The length of the CDR3 is 15 residues. The ends were cut back, 4 bases at V and 0 bases at J, with 11 bases in the middle. The germline V gene encodes CDR1 MRHNA and CDR2 SNTAGT.

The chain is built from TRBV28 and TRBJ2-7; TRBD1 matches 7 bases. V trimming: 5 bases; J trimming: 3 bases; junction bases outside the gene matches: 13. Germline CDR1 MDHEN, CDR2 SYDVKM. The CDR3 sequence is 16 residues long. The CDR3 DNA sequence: TGTGCCAGCAGTGCCAGACAGGGTTCTAGTTTCTACGAGCAGTACTTC. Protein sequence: CASSARQGSSFYEQYF.

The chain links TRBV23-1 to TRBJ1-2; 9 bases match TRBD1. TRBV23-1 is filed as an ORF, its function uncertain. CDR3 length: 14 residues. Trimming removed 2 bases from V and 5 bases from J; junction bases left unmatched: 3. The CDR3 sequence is CASSQDGTGYGYTF. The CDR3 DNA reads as TGCGCCAGCAGTCAAGACGGGACAGGGTATGGCTACACCTTC.

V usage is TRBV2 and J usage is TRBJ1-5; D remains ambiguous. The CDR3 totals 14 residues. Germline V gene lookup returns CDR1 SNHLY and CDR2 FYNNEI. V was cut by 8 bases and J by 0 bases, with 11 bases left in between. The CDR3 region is CASQRADSNQPQHF. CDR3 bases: TGTGCCAGCCAGAGGGCCGATAGCAATCAGCCCCAGCATTTT.

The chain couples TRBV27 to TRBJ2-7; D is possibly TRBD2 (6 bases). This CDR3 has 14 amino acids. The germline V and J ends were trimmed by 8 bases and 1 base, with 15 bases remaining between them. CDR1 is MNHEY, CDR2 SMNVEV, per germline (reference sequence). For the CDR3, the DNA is TGTGCCAGCGGGGGGAGTACCTCTTCCTACGAGCAGTACTTC. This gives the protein CASGGSTSSYEQYF.

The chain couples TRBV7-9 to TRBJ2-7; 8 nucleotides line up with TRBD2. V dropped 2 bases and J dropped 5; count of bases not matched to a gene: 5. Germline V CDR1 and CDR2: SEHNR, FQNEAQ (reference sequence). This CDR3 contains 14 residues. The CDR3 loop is CASSLTGGINEQYF. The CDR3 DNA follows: TGTGCCAGCAGCTTAACGGGGGGGATTAACGAGCAGTACTTC.

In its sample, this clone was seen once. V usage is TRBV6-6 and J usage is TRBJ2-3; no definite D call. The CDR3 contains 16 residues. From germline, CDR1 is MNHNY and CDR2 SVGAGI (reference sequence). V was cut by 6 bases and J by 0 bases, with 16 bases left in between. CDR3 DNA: TGTGCCAGCAGCAGCCTCCCGCCGGGTAGCACAGATACGCAGTATTTT. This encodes CASSSLPPGSTDTQYF.

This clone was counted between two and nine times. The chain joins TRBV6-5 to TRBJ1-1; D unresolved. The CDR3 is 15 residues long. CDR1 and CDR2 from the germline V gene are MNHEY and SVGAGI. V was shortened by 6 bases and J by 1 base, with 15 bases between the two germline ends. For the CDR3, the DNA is TGTGCCAGCAGCGACAACAGACTACCGAACACTGAAGCTTTCTTT. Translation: CASSDNRLPNTEAFF.

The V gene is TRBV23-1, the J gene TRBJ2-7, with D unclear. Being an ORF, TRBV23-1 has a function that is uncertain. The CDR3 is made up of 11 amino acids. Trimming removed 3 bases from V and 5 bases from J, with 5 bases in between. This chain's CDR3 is CASSHGHEQYF. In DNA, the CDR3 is TGCGCCAGCAGTCATGGCCACGAGCAGTACTTC.

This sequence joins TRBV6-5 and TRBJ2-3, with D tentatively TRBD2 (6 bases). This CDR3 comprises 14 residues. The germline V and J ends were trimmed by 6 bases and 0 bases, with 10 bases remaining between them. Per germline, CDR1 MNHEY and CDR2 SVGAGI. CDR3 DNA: TGTGCCAGCAGACGGGAGTTTAGCACAGATACGCAGTATTTT. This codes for CASRREFSTDTQYF.

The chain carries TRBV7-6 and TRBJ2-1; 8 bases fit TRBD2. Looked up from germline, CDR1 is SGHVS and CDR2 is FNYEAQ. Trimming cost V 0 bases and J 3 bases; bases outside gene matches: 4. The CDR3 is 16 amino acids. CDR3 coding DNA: TGTGCCAGCAGCTTAGCCAGCGGGAGCTTCTACAATGAGCAGTTCTTC. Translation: CASSLASGSFYNEQFF. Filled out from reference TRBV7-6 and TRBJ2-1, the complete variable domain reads GAGVSQSPRYKVTKRGQDVALRCDPISGHVSLYWYRQALGQGPEFLTYFNYEAQQDKSGLPNDRFSAERPEGSISTLTIQRTEQRDSAMYRCASSLASGSFYNEQFFGPGTRLTVL.

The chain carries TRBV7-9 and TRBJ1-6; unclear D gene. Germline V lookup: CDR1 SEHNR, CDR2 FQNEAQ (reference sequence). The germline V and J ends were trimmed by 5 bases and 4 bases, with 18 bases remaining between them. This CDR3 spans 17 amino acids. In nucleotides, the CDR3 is TGTGCCAGCAGCCAAGGAAAGGGAGAAGGGTATAATTCACCCCTCCACTTT. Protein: CASSQGKGEGYNSPLHF.

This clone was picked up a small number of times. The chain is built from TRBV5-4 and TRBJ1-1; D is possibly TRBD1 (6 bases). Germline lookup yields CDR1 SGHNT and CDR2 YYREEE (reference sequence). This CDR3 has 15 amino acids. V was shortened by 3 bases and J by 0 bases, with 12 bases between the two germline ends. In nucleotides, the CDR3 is TGTGCCAGCAGCTACGGACAGATATTGAACACTGAAGCTTTCTTT. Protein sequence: CASSYGQILNTEAFF.

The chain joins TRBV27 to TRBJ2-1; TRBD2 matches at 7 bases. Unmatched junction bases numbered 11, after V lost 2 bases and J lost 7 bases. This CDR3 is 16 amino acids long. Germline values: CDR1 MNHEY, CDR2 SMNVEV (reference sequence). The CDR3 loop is CASSLNSGTFKNEQFF. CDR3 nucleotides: TGTGCCAGCAGTTTAAACAGCGGGACGTTTAAAAATGAGCAGTTCTTC.